These 3 T cell receptor beta chains share one sample of origin, sequenced in a study of T cells after posttransplantation cyclophosphamide. Sampled 1 year posttransplant, controls received myeloablative marrow transplants, methotrexate and a calcineurin inhibitor. Profiling relied on immunoSEQ multiplex PCR, and the TCRdb table lists in-frame clones only, not all of them. The sample shows approximately 16,000 clones, approximately 88% of them seen only once. The starting material was PBMCs, obtained 350 to 400 days after allogeneic stem cell transplant with calcineurin inhibitor and methotrexate. The source is a young adult male patient who received an allogeneic stem cell transplant from a related donor, was CMV-positive, and had no GVHD. Some T cells may be the graft donor's.

The V and J genes are TRBV28 and TRBJ2-7; 10 bases match TRBD1. Trimming removed 5 bases from V and 2 bases from J; junction bases left unmatched: 6. Germline V gene data show CDR1 as MDHEN and CDR2 as SYDVKM. This CDR3 has 15 residues. The CDR3 DNA is TGTGCCAGCAGTGTATTGGGGACAGGGGCCTACGAGCAGTACTTC. Encoded protein: CASSVLGTGAYEQYF.

V is TRBV5-1 and J is TRBJ2-1, with 10 bases identical to TRBD2. The trim removed 4 bases at V and 2 bases at J, leaving 3 bases unmatched. This CDR3 comprises 15 residues. Germline-derived CDR1 and CDR2 are SGHRS and YFSETQ. CDR3 region: CASSLAGVAYNEQFF. CDR3 bases: TGCGCCAGCAGCCTAGCGGGAGTGGCCTACAATGAGCAGTTCTTC.

V is TRBV6-5 and J is TRBJ2-7; D is possibly TRBD1 (6 bases). The CDR3 loop spans 14 amino acids. Per germline, CDR1 MNHEY and CDR2 SVGAGI. V dropped 5 bases and J dropped 2 bases, with 13 bases sitting between them. The DNA for the CDR3 is TGTGCCAGCAGTCTAGATGGACAGCCCTACGAGCAGTACTTC. Its translation is CASSLDGQPYEQYF.